This entry is about one T cell receptor beta chain. Its antigen target is currently unknown. No base qualities exist here, and no much larger clone lies one base off it. The CDR3 holds 13 amino acids from the cysteine to the phenylalanine. Kept here is only the CDR3 DNA, which spans 39 bases and is read in frame from base 1. V loses 6 bases of germline sequence and J loses 6 bases, and the interval between the two ends is 15 bases. CDR1 MGHDK and CDR2 SYGVNS are derived from the germline V gene. The immunoSEQ hsTCRB kit was used to amplify TCR beta chains from the genomic DNA. The immunoSEQ service sequenced the TCR beta libraries on an Illumina MiSeq instrument. The authors' pipeline ran thus. The immunoSEQ Analyzer was used to analyze the repertoire data. TCRdb provides this immuneACCESS table in a form limited to in-frame rearrangements. Some clones are lacking; in checked studies, under half of them reflect an unresolved V gene, and why the rest are absent is not known. Clonal size and the V and J genes are those of that table, whereas D and trimming came from the DNA. The sample data list roughly 40,000 clones, and nearly 95% of these were observed just once. The leading ten clones occupy roughly 4.5% of the sample.

These data belong to a study of resident and recirculating memory T cells in vitiligo listed by TCRdb under 2018. Looking at the study overall: The study took epidermis from shave biopsies of two lesional and two nonlesional sites, plus PBMCs, from each of a few stable vitiligo patients for TCR beta sequencing. Without any cell sorting, samples were homogenized immediately before genomic DNA was extracted using the Qiagen DNeasy Blood & Tissue Kit. The human TCR beta sequencing was designed to test whether specific clones found in lesional vitiligo skin differed from the clones found in nonlesional skin and in blood. The study at large found these results: Clonality was not the same from one vitiligo lesion to another, and no unique dominant TCR clone turned up. TCR sequences were not shared across biopsy sites or across patients, which suggests that different T cell clones infiltrate different lesions, a pattern described as private specificity. By overlap and correlation analysis, no significant repertoire overlap was shown between biopsies, even within a single patient, except for each lesion compared with itself. Mechanistic studies in the future are needed to assess how much the detected T cell clones and the human Trm pools versus Tcm pools each contribute.

Stable vitiligo was defined as no change in lesions over the previous 6 months. To count as stable, patients also needed to show no confetti depigmentation, which is a clinical sign of active vitiligo. Any patient who had received treatment in the previous three months was excluded. Ficoll density gradient centrifugation was used to isolate PBMCs from heparinized blood, after which the PBMCs were flash-frozen. The V and J segments used are TRBV25-1 and TRBJ2-7; TRBD1 could be the D gene, as 6 bases match. The origin of this receptor is a male donor with vitiligo. The sample was blood. In nucleotides, the sequence is TGTGCCAGCAGCGCCTCCTCAGGGGTCGAGCAGTACTTC. It specifies CASSASSGVEQYF.